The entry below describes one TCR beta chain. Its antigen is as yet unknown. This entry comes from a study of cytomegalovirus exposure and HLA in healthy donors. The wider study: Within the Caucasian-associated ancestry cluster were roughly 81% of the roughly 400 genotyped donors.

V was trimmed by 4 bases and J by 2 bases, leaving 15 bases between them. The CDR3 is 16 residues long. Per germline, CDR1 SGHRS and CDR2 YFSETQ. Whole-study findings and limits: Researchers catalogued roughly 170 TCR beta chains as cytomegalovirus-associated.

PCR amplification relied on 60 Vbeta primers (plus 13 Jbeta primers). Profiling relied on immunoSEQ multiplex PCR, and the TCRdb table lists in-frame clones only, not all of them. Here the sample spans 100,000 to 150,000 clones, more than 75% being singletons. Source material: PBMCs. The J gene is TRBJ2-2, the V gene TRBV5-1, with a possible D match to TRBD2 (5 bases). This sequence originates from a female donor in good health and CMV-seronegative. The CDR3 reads CASSKETRVNTGELFF. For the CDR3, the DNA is TGCGCCAGCAGCAAAGAAACTAGGGTAAACACCGGGGAGCTGTTTTTT. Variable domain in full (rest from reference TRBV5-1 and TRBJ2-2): KAGVTQTPRYLIKTRGQQVTLSCSPISGHRSVSWYQQTPGQGLQFLFEYFSETQRNKGNFPGRFSGRQFSNSRSEMNVSTLELGDSALYLCASSKETRVNTGELFFGEGSRLTVL.